One sample yielded the 30 T cell receptor beta chains listed below, sequenced in a study of vaccination and CD4 T cells after COVID-19. Described treatment: approximately 10-day PBMC culture with coronavirus spike peptide pools or control peptides (ViraFEST assay). The Oncomine TCR Beta short-read assay was what sequenced the DNA obtained from cultured CD4+ T cells. TCRdb used MiXCR to reprocess the PCR reads, holding one entry per CDR3 protein. The sample lists over 11,000 distinct CDR3 sequences, roughly 21% occurring once. No antigen is known for these receptors. The sequencing input was cultured CD4+ T cells from blood. The receptors derive from a human donor with COVID-19.

This clonotype was seen a few times. V is TRBV7-9 and J is TRBJ1-4; tentative D call: TRBD1 (5 bases). Germline-derived CDR1 and CDR2 are SEHNR and FQNEAQ (reference sequence). This CDR3 is built from 17 residues. Trimming removed 1 base from V and 0 bases from J, with 12 bases in between. CDR3: CASSLVLRTSTNEKLFF. CDR3 in DNA: TGTGCCAGCAGCTTAGTATTAAGGACATCAACTAATGAAAAACTGTTTTTT.

The chain employs TRBV27 and TRBJ2-7; possibly TRBD1 for D (6 bases). Per the germline V gene, CDR1 is MNHEY and CDR2 is SMNVEV (reference sequence). The CDR3 is made up of 14 amino acids. V lost 5 bases and J 3 bases, leaving 14 bases between the germline ends. CDR3 protein: CASSTGDTLYEQYF. As DNA, the CDR3 is TGTGCCAGCAGTACCGGGGACACTCTCTACGAGCAGTACTTC.

The CDR3 nucleotides read TGTGCCAGTAGTCACGGGCTCCTAAATGAAAAACTGTTTTTT. It yields the protein CASSHGLLNEKLFF. The chain links TRBV19 to TRBJ1-4; D uncertain. The CDR3 is 14 residues long. Trimming pared 5 bases from V and 5 bases from J, leaving 12 bases between. Looked up from germline, CDR1 is LNHDA and CDR2 is SQIVND (reference sequence).

This chain's CDR3 is CASSPRAAVRQPQHF. CDR3 nucleotides: TGTGCCAGCAGCCCCCGAGCGGCAGTCCGTCAGCCCCAGCATTTT. The rearrangement joins TRBV2 to TRBJ1-5; D ambiguous. This CDR3 has 15 residues. V dropped 6 bases and J dropped 6 bases, with 18 bases sitting between them. From germline, CDR1 is SNHLY and CDR2 FYNNEI.

The chain couples TRBV20-1 to TRBJ2-3; D is possibly TRBD1 or TRBD2 (6 bases each). CDR1 DFQATT and CDR2 SNEGSKA come from the germline V gene (reference sequence). The CDR3 covers 17 residues. V lost 6 bases to trimming and J lost 2 bases, with 24 bases between them. The CDR3 protein is CSAVGGGRRGSTDTQYF. The CDR3 DNA is TGCAGTGCGGTCGGAGGGGGGCGCCGAGGGTCCACAGATACGCAGTATTTT.

This clonotype is medium-sized within its sample. The chain has TRBV15 and TRBJ2-5; D might be TRBD2 (5 bases). Trimming pared 0 bases from V and 1 base from J, leaving 9 bases between. This CDR3 comprises 15 residues. CDR1 LNHNV and CDR2 YYDKDF come from the germline V gene (reference sequence). CDR3 protein: CATSRDPGSQETQYF. CDR3 coding DNA: TGTGCCACCAGCAGAGATCCGGGGTCCCAAGAGACCCAGTACTTC.

This clonotype was counted only a few times. The V gene is TRBV11-3, the J gene TRBJ2-7; a possible D gene is TRBD2 (7 bases). This CDR3 is 14 amino acids long. V lost 5 bases, J lost 2 bases, and 13 bases lay in between. The germline V gene encodes CDR1 SGHNT and CDR2 YENEEA. CDR3 sequence (DNA): TGTGCCAGCAGCCCCGGGGGGCAAGCCTACGAGCAGTACTTC. This encodes CASSPGGQAYEQYF. The whole variable domain, filled in from reference TRBV11-3 and TRBJ2-7, reads EAGVVQSPRYKIIEKKQPVAFWCNPISGHNTLYWYLQNLGQGPELLIRYENEEAVDDSQLPKDRFSAERLKGVDSTLKIQPAELGDSAVYLCASSPGGQAYEQYFGPGTRLTVT.

The rearrangement joins TRBV12-3 or TRBV12-4 to TRBJ2-2; 7 nucleotides align to TRBD2. The length of the CDR3 is 15 residues. J was trimmed by 2 bases and V by 5 bases; bases with no gene match: 5. In DNA, the CDR3 is TGTGCCAGCAGTACCCGGGGGGAAAACACCGGGGAGCTGTTTTTT. Its translation: CASSTRGENTGELFF.

A few counts support this clonotype. The J gene is TRBJ2-7, the V gene TRBV20-1; 8 bases map to TRBD2. CDR3 length: 15 amino acids. The germline V gene has CDR1 DFQATT and CDR2 SNEGSKA (reference sequence). V trimming: 6 bases; J trimming: 0 bases; junction bases outside the gene matches: 10. The CDR3 region is CSAEAGGGNSYEQYF. The CDR3 DNA sequence: TGCAGTGCGGAAGCCGGGGGGGGAAACTCCTACGAGCAGTACTTC.

This clonotype qualifies as medium-sized. This chain connects TRBV6-1 to TRBJ1-5; 7 bases line up with TRBD1. The CDR3 extends over 14 amino acids. The V gene's germline CDR1 is MNHNS and CDR2 SASEGT. With 8 bases clipped from V and 2 bases from J, the junction kept 6 bases outside the gene matches. The CDR3 sequence: CASQTGNGNQPQHF. DNA for the CDR3: TGTGCCAGCCAGACAGGGAACGGCAATCAGCCCCAGCATTTT.

This clonotype has a handful of counts. The chain carries TRBV7-9 and TRBJ1-1, with 9 bases aligning to TRBD1. Trimming took 5 bases from V and 1 from J; bases not matched to a gene: 8. This CDR3 region has 16 residues. Germline CDR1 and CDR2: SEHNR and FQNEAQ (reference sequence). CDR3 bases: TGTGCCAGCAGCCCAGGACAGGGGAGGTCGAACACTGAAGCTTTCTTT. This sequence encodes CASSPGQGRSNTEAFF.

V and J are TRBV6-4 and TRBJ2-2, with no clear D. CDR3 length: 13 residues. Germline values: CDR1 MRHNA, CDR2 SNTAGT. With 2 bases removed from V and 6 bases from J, the gap between germline ends came to 7 bases. The CDR3 region has the DNA TGTGCCAGCAGTGACAGGGTTTCCGGGGAGCTGTTTTTT. Translation: CASSDRVSGELFF.

The chain carries TRBV5-1 and TRBJ2-1; 10 bases line up with TRBD1. Germline CDR1 and CDR2: SGHRS and YFSETQ. Trimming cost V 4 bases and J 4 bases; bases outside gene matches: 8. This CDR3 comprises 16 residues. The CDR3 here is CASSVSAGQGYNEQFF. The CDR3, as DNA: TGCGCCAGCAGCGTTTCTGCGGGACAGGGGTACAATGAGCAGTTCTTC. Drawing the rest from reference TRBV5-1 and TRBJ2-1, the complete variable domain is KAGVTQTPRYLIKTRGQQVTLSCSPISGHRSVSWYQQTPGQGLQFLFEYFSETQRNKGNFPGRFSGRQFSNSRSEMNVSTLELGDSALYLCASSVSAGQGYNEQFFGPGTRLTVL.

Written as DNA, the CDR3 is TGTGCCAGCAGGTTAACGGGACTTGGGGAAAAACTGTTTTTT. Translating it yields CASRLTGLGEKLFF. V and J are TRBV6-1 and TRBJ1-4, with a weak D call TRBD1 (5 bases). The germline V and J ends were trimmed by 6 bases and 8 bases, with 16 bases remaining between them. This CDR3 contains 14 residues. CDR1 and CDR2 from the germline V gene are MNHNS and SASEGT.

This clonotype has just a few counts. The rearrangement uses TRBV19 and TRBJ2-7; D perhaps matches TRBD2 (5 bases). The CDR3 has 14 amino acids. Germline V gene data show CDR1 as LNHDA and CDR2 as SQIVND (reference sequence). Trimming took off 5 bases at V and 2 bases at J, with 13 bases between the two ends. CDR3 nucleotide sequence: TGTGCCAGTAGTTCTGGCGGACTTACCTACGAGCAGTACTTC. Amino acids: CASSSGGLTYEQYF.

This clonotype appeared a few times. The chain links TRBV19 to TRBJ2-5; 13 bases are shared with TRBD2. V lost 5 bases to trimming and J lost 3 bases; unmatched junction nucleotides: 3. The CDR3 contains 15 residues. Germline CDR1 and CDR2: LNHDA and SQIVND (reference sequence). The CDR3 sequence is CASSLGLAGEETQYF. CDR3 DNA: TGTGCCAGTAGTCTAGGACTAGCGGGAGAAGAGACCCAGTACTTC.

This chain uses TRBV7-9 with TRBJ2-1; 9 positions agree with TRBD2. The CDR3 length is 15 residues. CDR1 SEHNR and CDR2 FQNEAQ come from the germline V gene (reference sequence). The ends lost 3 bases at V and 9 bases at J; junction bases unmatched: 9. The CDR3 DNA reads as TGTGCCAGCAGCTTGGGTAGCGGGGGAAGAGGTGAGCAGTTCTTC. Protein product: CASSLGSGGRGEQFF.

The chain uses TRBV6-1 and TRBJ1-6; perhaps TRBD1 as D (6 bases). V lost 8 bases, J lost 9 bases, and 17 bases lay in between. CDR3 length: 14 amino acids. Germline CDR1 and CDR2: MNHNS and SASEGT. This CDR3 is CASRLQGEGSPLHF. CDR3 in DNA: TGTGCCAGCCGCTTACAGGGAGAGGGTTCACCCCTCCACTTT.

The CDR3 sequence is CSAPTSRGGSRSRPQHF. The CDR3 nucleotides are TGCAGTGCTCCCACGAGCAGGGGGGGCAGCAGAAGCCGGCCCCAGCATTTT. This rearrangement joins TRBV20-1 to TRBJ1-5, with 7 nucleotides matching TRBD1. Per germline, CDR1 DFQATT and CDR2 SNEGSKA (reference sequence). CDR3 length: 17 amino acids. Trimming removed 5 bases from V and 9 bases from J; junction bases left unmatched: 22.

The chain links TRBV20-1 to TRBJ1-5; 7 bases agree with TRBD1. Germline V gene lookup returns CDR1 DFQATT and CDR2 SNEGSKA (reference sequence). The length of the CDR3 is 15 residues. V lost 6 bases, J lost 6 bases, and 14 bases stayed unmatched. The CDR3 DNA reads as TGCAGTGCGACCTCAGGGGGGGTAGGTAGTCAGCCCCAGCATTTT. It is translated as CSATSGGVGSQPQHF.

This clonotype showed up just a few times. V is TRBV7-3 and J is TRBJ2-2, with a tentative D call TRBD1 (6 bases). The V end was cut by 2 bases, the J end by 7 bases, with 11 bases between. The CDR3 has 14 residues. From germline, CDR1 is SGHTA and CDR2 FQGTGA. The CDR3 nucleotides read TGTGCCAGCAGCTTATCAGGGGCCAGCGGGGAGCTGTTTTTT. It yields the protein CASSLSGASGELFF.

The V and J genes are TRBV6-1 and TRBJ1-3; 10 bases map to TRBD1. J gave up 4 bases and V 7 bases, and 10 bases lay outside the gene matches. The CDR3 spans 16 residues. The germline CDR1 and CDR2 sequences are MNHNS and SASEGT. The CDR3 loop reads CASTRSTGGNGNTIYF. As DNA, the CDR3 is TGTGCCAGCACTCGATCGACAGGGGGCAACGGAAACACCATATATTTT.

The sample holds a few counts of this clonotype. This chain joins TRBV20-1 and TRBJ1-4, with D unresolved. With 4 bases removed from V and 1 base from J, the gap between germline ends came to 10 bases. From germline, CDR1 is DFQATT and CDR2 SNEGSKA (reference sequence). The CDR3 is 14 residues long. DNA for the CDR3: TGCAGTGCTAAACGGAGGTTAACTAATGAAAAACTGTTTTTT. Its protein product is CSAKRRLTNEKLFF.

As DNA, the CDR3 is TGTGCCATCAGTGCTCTAGACAATGAGCAGTTCTTC. Protein sequence: CAISALDNEQFF. The chain carries TRBV10-3 and TRBJ2-1; no clear D gene. Germline CDR1 and CDR2: ENHRY and SYGVKD. The CDR3 has 12 residues. Trimming took 4 bases from V and 5 from J, leaving 6 bases between them.

The chain recombines TRBV2 with TRBJ1-4; D gene unclear. Trimming stripped 4 bases from V and 8 bases from J, with 5 bases between. The CDR3 has 11 residues. Germline CDR1 is SNHLY and CDR2 is FYNNEI. The CDR3 is CASSGWEKLFF. CDR3 DNA sequence: TGTGCCAGCAGTGGTTGGGAAAAACTGTTTTTT. The full variable domain, completed using reference TRBV2 and TRBJ1-4, is EPEVTQTPSHQVTQMGQEVILRCVPISNHLYFYWYRQILGQKVEFLVSFYNNEISEKSEIFDDQFSVERPDGSNFTLKIRSTKLEDSAMYFCASSGWEKLFFGSGTQLSVL.

The chain joins TRBV11-3 to TRBJ2-7; D is perhaps TRBD1 (6 bases). This CDR3 has 14 residues. With 5 bases removed from V and 2 bases from J, the gap between germline ends came to 13 bases. CDR1 and CDR2 from the germline V gene are SGHNT and YENEEA. The CDR3 DNA follows: TGTGCCAGCAGCATACAGGGTAAGGCCTACGAGCAGTACTTC. Translating it yields CASSIQGKAYEQYF.

By frequency in the sample, this clonotype is medium-sized (0.01 to 0.1%). J is TRBJ1-2 and V is TRBV30, with D possibly matching TRBD1 (5 bases). The CDR3 covers 12 residues. V was shortened by 4 bases and J by 4 bases, with 10 bases between the two germline ends. Germline V gives CDR1 GTSNPN, CDR2 SVGIG (reference sequence). DNA of the CDR3: TGTGCCTGGACCCAGGGTACCTATGGCTACACCTTC. Translating it yields CAWTQGTYGYTF.

This clonotype was observed once. The chain is built from TRBV18 and TRBJ2-5; 8 bases fit TRBD1. This CDR3 region has 13 residues. CDR1 is KGHSH and CDR2 is LQKENI in the germline V gene. V lost 6 bases, J lost 4 bases, and 4 bases stayed unmatched. Here the CDR3 reads CASSSGTGETQYF. The CDR3 coding sequence is TGTGCCAGCTCCTCTGGGACAGGAGAGACCCAGTACTTC.

This clonotype was found a few times. The V gene is TRBV6-1, the J gene TRBJ2-6; 10 positions agree with TRBD1. V gave up 3 bases and J gave up 3 bases; unmatched junction bases: 5. Germline CDR1 is MNHNS and CDR2 is SASEGT. This CDR3 comprises 17 residues. As DNA, the CDR3 is TGTGCCAGCAGTGAGCGGGACAGGGGTCTTGGGGCCAACGTCCTGACTTTC. Residues: CASSERDRGLGANVLTF.

This clonotype was counted only a few times. The rearrangement links TRBV25-1 to TRBJ1-5, with D maybe TRBD1 (5 bases). This CDR3 comprises 15 residues. Deletions cut 1 base from V and 3 bases from J, with 10 bases between. CDR1 and CDR2 from the germline V gene are MGHDK and SYGVNS. The DNA for the CDR3 is TGTGCCAGCAGTGAATCTGGGACGGTCAATCAGCCCCAGCATTTT. Residues: CASSESGTVNQPQHF.